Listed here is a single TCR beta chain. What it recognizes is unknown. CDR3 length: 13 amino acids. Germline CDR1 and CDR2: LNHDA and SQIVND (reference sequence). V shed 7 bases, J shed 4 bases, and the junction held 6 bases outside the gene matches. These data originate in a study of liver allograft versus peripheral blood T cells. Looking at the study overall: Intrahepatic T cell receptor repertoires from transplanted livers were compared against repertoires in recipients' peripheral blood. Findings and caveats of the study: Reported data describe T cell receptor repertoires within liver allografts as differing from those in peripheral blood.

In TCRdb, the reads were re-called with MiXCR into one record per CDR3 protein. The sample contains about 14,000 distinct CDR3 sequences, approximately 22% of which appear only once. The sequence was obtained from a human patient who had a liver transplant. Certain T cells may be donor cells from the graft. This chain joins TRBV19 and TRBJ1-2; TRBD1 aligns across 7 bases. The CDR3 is CASTTDRSYGYTF. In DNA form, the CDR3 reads TGTGCCAGTACTACGGACAGGAGCTATGGCTACACCTTC.